This passage covers 20 T cell receptor beta chains from one sample sequenced in a study of T-cell reconstitution after alpha-beta-depleted transplantation in children (dated by TCRdb to 2016 to 2017). The library was generated by PCR. TCRdb lists the instrument as Illumina HiSeq 2500. TCR libraries were prepared with molecular barcoding, using unique molecular identifiers to normalize TCRbeta repertoire quantification. The raw public reads went through TCRdb reprocessing: fastp at Q25, MiXCR clone calling, in-frame beta chains kept. Every distinct CDR3 protein forms one entry, paired with its most common genes and DNA. This sample has more than 550,000 distinct CDR3 sequences in its table, and about 10% of those were observed once. About 4% of the sample lies in the top ten. Sequencing used PBMCs from the stem cell graft donor, obtained from the stem cell graft. The receptors here all came from a human donor who donated a stem cell graft to a child with acute myeloid leukemia.

This clonotype was picked up a small number of times. The chain couples TRBV7-2 to TRBJ2-3, with D possibly matching TRBD2 (5 bases). V lost 5 bases, J lost 13 bases, and 16 bases lay in between. CDR3 length equals 12 residues. From germline, CDR1 is SGHTA and CDR2 FQGNSA. CDR3 in DNA: TGTGCCAGCAGCCCACGGTATAGCGCCAAGTATTTT. Translation: CASSPRYSAKYF.

This clonotype was picked up a small number of times. The chain carries TRBV4-3 and TRBJ2-3, with a weak D call TRBD2 (5 bases). Germline V gene lookup returns CDR1 LGHNA and CDR2 YSLEER. The CDR3 is 15 residues long. V shed 0 bases and J shed 4 bases, with 11 bases lying between them. The CDR3 spells CASSQEGSRADTQYF. For the CDR3, the DNA is TGCGCCAGCAGCCAAGAGGGGTCGAGGGCAGATACGCAGTATTTT.

This clonotype was seen many times. The chain recombines TRBV24-1 with TRBJ2-7; no firm D call. V was clipped by 2 bases and J by 5 bases, with 9 bases between them. The CDR3 is 13 residues long. From germline, CDR1 is KGHDR and CDR2 SFDVKD. Here the CDR3 reads CATSDSPGDEQYF. DNA for the CDR3: TGTGCCACCAGTGATTCCCCTGGGGACGAGCAGTACTTC.

The CDR3, as DNA: TGTGCCAGCAGCTTTCCCCGGCAGGATTGGTACTTC. It codes for CASSFPRQDWYF. The chain carries TRBV7-9 and TRBJ2-7, with D unresolved. The germline CDR1 and CDR2 sequences are SEHNR and FQNEAQ (reference sequence). CDR3 length: 12 residues. V dropped 3 bases and J dropped 12 bases, with 15 bases sitting between them.

This chain joins TRBV6-1 and TRBJ2-1; TRBD2 matches at 8 bases. Germline loops: CDR1 MNHNS, CDR2 SASEGT. The CDR3 length is 15 residues. The trim removed 6 bases at V and 10 bases at J, leaving 14 bases unmatched. The CDR3 here is CASRNQGLEIWEQFF. CDR3 DNA sequence: TGTGCCAGCAGGAATCAGGGACTAGAAATTTGGGAGCAGTTCTTC.

In this sample, this clonotype turned up a few times. This chain connects TRBV9 to TRBJ2-3; D call uncertain. Trimming cost V 0 bases and J 0 bases, with 5 bases left between them. The CDR3 extends over 14 amino acids. Per germline, CDR1 SGDLS and CDR2 YYNGEE. The CDR3 coding sequence is TGTGCCAGCAGCGTAGCCCTAAGCACAGATACGCAGTATTTT. Its protein is CASSVALSTDTQYF.

This clonotype was recorded many times. V and J are TRBV20-1 and TRBJ2-2; 8 nucleotides align to TRBD2. From germline, CDR1 is DFQATT and CDR2 SNEGSKA (reference sequence). V gave up 4 bases and J gave up 4 bases; unmatched junction bases: 14. This CDR3 spans 17 amino acids. The CDR3 spells CSATGLDVGRSTGELFF. CDR3 nucleotide sequence: TGCAGTGCTACGGGACTAGACGTCGGAAGGTCCACCGGGGAGCTGTTTTTT.

The sample holds many counts of this clonotype. The V and J genes are TRBV11-3 and TRBJ2-1; 10 bases match TRBD2. Germline trimming cut 2 bases from V and 6 bases from J; bases unmatched to any gene: 10. Germline loops: CDR1 SGHNT, CDR2 YENEEA. The CDR3 contains 17 residues. For the CDR3, the DNA is TGTGCCAGCAGCTTAAGGGCGGGGACTAGCGCGAGCAATGAGCAGTTCTTC. This codes for CASSLRAGTSASNEQFF.

This clonotype was counted a few times. The chain has TRBV27 and TRBJ2-3; 8 nucleotides align to TRBD1. The V and J ends lost 1 base and 7 bases, in that order; junction bases with no gene match: 7. The CDR3 is made up of 15 amino acids. Germline CDR1 is MNHEY and CDR2 is SMNVEV (reference sequence). The CDR3 here is CASSLWQGAGHTQYF. DNA for the CDR3: TGTGCCAGCAGTTTATGGCAGGGGGCTGGGCATACGCAGTATTTT.

V and J are TRBV27 and TRBJ1-1, with 7 bases that match TRBD1. V was clipped by 4 bases and J by 0 bases; unmatched bases: 8. The CDR3 runs to 16 residues. Germline V gene data show CDR1 as MNHEY and CDR2 as SMNVEV (reference sequence). The CDR3 spells CASSYRSGQMNTEAFF. In nucleotides, the CDR3 is TGTGCCAGCAGTTACCGCTCGGGACAGATGAACACTGAAGCTTTCTTT.

The genes are TRBV9 and TRBJ2-2; tentative D call: TRBD2 (5 bases). V was clipped by 2 bases and J by 7 bases, with 12 bases between them. CDR1 is SGDLS and CDR2 is YYNGEE in the germline V gene. There are 14 residues in the CDR3. The CDR3 region has the DNA TGTGCCAGCAGCGTTGGGCCCCGGGGCGGGGAGCTGTTTTTT. It translates to CASSVGPRGGELFF. Combining the CDR3 with reference TRBV9 and TRBJ2-2 gives the whole variable domain DSGVTQTPKHLITATGQRVTLRCSPRSGDLSVYWYQQSLDQGLQFLIQYYNGEERAKGNILERFSAQQFPDLHSELNLSSLELGDSALYFCASSVGPRGGELFFGEGSRLTVL.

This clonotype has ten or more counts. V and J are TRBV7-9 and TRBJ1-1; D gene unclear. This CDR3 is built from 12 residues. The V end lost 2 bases, the J end lost 5 bases, and 6 bases lay between the germline ends. The germline V gene encodes CDR1 SEHNR and CDR2 FQNEAQ (reference sequence). This chain's CDR3 is CASSLPGTEAFF. For the CDR3, the DNA is TGTGCCAGCAGCTTACCGGGAACTGAAGCTTTCTTT.

The J gene is TRBJ2-3, the V gene TRBV7-2, with 13 positions matching TRBD2. Germline CDR1 is SGHTA and CDR2 is FQGNSA. V lost 5 bases and J lost 1; bases outside the gene matches: 3. This CDR3 spans 16 amino acids. The CDR3 here is CASSGGLAGGTDTQYF. Here the CDR3 DNA reads TGTGCCAGCAGCGGAGGACTAGCGGGAGGCACAGATACGCAGTATTTT.

This clonotype has more than one count but fewer than ten. The chain carries TRBV5-1 and TRBJ2-5, with D possibly matching TRBD1 (7 bases). CDR1 and CDR2 from the germline V gene are SGHRS and YFSETQ. CDR3 length: 14 amino acids. Between the trimmed V and J ends, which lost 2 bases and 4 bases, there was a span of 12 bases. CDR3 region: CASSFRGDGETQYF. The CDR3 nucleotides read TGCGCCAGCAGCTTCAGGGGGGACGGAGAGACCCAGTACTTC.

The chain carries TRBV20-1 and TRBJ2-3; 10 bases fit TRBD1. J gave up 6 bases and V 5 bases, and 8 bases lay outside the gene matches. The CDR3 has 14 amino acids. Germline loops: CDR1 DFQATT, CDR2 SNEGSKA (reference sequence). The CDR3 loop is CSAQSTGGSDTQYF. The CDR3 DNA reads TGCAGTGCTCAGTCGACAGGGGGCTCGGATACGCAGTATTTT.

The genes are TRBV28 and TRBJ2-7, with D unresolved. This CDR3 is 15 amino acids long. CDR1 and CDR2 from the germline V gene are MDHEN and SYDVKM. V dropped 5 bases and J dropped 2 bases, with 16 bases sitting between them. In DNA, the CDR3 is TGTGCCAGCAGTGATTTTTTGGCCCCAACCTACGAGCAGTACTTC. This codes for CASSDFLAPTYEQYF.

This clonotype was seen ten or more times. J is TRBJ1-3 and V is TRBV27; 10 bases are a match to TRBD1. Germline loops: CDR1 MNHEY, CDR2 SMNVEV (reference sequence). V shed 4 bases and J 4 bases; nucleotides not matched to a gene: 10. The CDR3 covers 17 residues. The CDR3 sequence is CASSSNAGTGVGNTIYF. Here the CDR3 DNA reads TGTGCCAGCAGTTCGAATGCCGGGACAGGGGTCGGAAACACCATATATTTT.

The V gene is TRBV6-5, the J gene TRBJ1-2; a weak D match, TRBD1 (5 bases). V shed 2 bases and J shed 1 base, with 11 bases lying between them. The CDR3 length is 15 residues. Germline CDR1 is MNHEY and CDR2 is SVGAGI. The CDR3 here is CASSYPGGDNYGYTF. The DNA of the CDR3 is TGTGCCAGCAGTTACCCGGGAGGGGATAACTATGGCTACACCTTC.

This clonotype was seen repeatedly, ten times or more. The chain employs TRBV18 and TRBJ2-7; D might be TRBD1 or TRBD2, each matching 5 bases. The V gene lost 1 base and the J gene lost 6 bases, with 13 bases spanning the gap. The CDR3 contains 14 residues. Germline assignment: CDR1 KGHSH and CDR2 LQKENI. The CDR3 sequence: CASSPLQGEGEQYF. The CDR3 DNA reads as TGTGCCAGCTCACCACTTCAGGGAGAGGGCGAGCAGTACTTC. Full variable domain (rest looked up from reference TRBV18 and TRBJ2-7): NAGVMQNPRHLVRRRGQEARLRCSPMKGHSHVYWYRQLPEEGLKFMVYLQKENIIDESGMPKERFSAEFPKEGPSILRIQQVVRGDSAAYFCASSPLQGEGEQYFGPGTRLTVT.

This clonotype was observed a few times. The chain has TRBV6-1 and TRBJ2-1, with D perhaps being TRBD1 or TRBD2 (5 bases each). This CDR3 has 16 amino acids. V lost 7 bases and J 3 bases, leaving 19 bases between the germline ends. CDR1 is MNHNS and CDR2 is SASEGT in the germline V gene. CDR3 protein: CASTESRGTGYNEQFF. Written as DNA, the CDR3 is TGTGCCAGCACCGAGAGCCGGGGCACAGGCTACAATGAGCAGTTCTTC.